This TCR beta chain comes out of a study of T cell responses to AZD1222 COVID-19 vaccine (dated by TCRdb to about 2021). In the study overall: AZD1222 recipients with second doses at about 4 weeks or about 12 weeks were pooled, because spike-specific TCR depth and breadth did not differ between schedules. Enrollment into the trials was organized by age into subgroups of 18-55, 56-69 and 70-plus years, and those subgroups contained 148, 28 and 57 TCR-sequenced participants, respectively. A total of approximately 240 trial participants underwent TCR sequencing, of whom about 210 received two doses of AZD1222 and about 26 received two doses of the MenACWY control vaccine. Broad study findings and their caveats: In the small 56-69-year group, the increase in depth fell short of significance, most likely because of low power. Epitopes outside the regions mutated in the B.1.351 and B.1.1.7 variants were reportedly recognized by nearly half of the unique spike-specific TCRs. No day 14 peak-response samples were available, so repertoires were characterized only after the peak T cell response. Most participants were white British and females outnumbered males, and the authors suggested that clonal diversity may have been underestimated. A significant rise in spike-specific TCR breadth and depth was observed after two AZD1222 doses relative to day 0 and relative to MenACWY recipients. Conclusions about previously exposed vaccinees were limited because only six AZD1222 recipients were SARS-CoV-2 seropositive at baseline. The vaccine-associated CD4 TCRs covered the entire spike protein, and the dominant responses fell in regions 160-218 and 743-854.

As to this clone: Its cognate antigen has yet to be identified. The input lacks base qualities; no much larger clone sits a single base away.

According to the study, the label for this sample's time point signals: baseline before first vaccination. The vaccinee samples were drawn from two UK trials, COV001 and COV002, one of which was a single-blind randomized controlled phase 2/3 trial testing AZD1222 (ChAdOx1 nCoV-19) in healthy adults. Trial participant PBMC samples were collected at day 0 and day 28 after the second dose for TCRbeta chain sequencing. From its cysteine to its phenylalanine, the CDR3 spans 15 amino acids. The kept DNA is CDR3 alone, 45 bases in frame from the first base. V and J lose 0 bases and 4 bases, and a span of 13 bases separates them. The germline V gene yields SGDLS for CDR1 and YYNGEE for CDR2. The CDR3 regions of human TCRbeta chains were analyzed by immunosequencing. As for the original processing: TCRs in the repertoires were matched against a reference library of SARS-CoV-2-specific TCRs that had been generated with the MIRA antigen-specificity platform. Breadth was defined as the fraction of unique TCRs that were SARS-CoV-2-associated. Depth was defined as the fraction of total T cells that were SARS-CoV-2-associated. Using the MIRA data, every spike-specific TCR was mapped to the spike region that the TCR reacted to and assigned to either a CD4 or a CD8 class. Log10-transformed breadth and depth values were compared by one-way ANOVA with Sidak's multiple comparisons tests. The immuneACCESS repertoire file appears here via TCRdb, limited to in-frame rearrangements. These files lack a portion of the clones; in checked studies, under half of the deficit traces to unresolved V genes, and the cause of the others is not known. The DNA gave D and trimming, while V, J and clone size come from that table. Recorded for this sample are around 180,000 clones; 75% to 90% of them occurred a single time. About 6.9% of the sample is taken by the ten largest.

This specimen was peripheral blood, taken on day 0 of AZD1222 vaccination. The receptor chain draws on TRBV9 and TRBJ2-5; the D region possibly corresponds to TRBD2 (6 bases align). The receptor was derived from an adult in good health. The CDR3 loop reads CASSVGGVPAETQYF. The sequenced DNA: TGTGCCAGCAGCGTAGGGGGGGTTCCCGCAGAGACCCAGTACTTC. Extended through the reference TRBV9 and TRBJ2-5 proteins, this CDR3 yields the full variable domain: DSGVTQTPKHLITATGQRVTLRCSPRSGDLSVYWYQQSLDQGLQFLIQYYNGEERAKGNILERFSAQQFPDLHSELNLSSLELGDSALYFCASSVGGVPAETQYFGPGTRLLVL.